This T cell receptor (beta chain) was observed in a study of blood T cell repertoires in COVID-19. Per the germline V gene, CDR1 is LGHDT and CDR2 is YNNKEL (reference sequence). The CDR3 is 16 residues long. V trimming: 4 bases; J trimming: 2 bases; junction bases outside the gene matches: 9. The repertoire was sequenced with immunoSEQ multiplex PCR; TCRdb's copy has only in-frame clones and lacks some. Of about 310,000 clones in the sample, nearly 90% are singletons; the top ten hold about 1%. The receptor's source is a middle-aged woman with COVID-19, enrolled during active disease. The sample comprised peripheral blood. V gene TRBV3-1 (or the pseudogene TRBV3-2) combines with J gene TRBJ1-2; 8 nucleotides match TRBD1. In DNA, the CDR3 is TGTGCCAGCAGCCCCACTTGGACAGGGTCAAACTATGGCTACACCTTC. Its translation is CASSPTWTGSNYGYTF.